This TCR beta chain was captured by sequencing in a study of blood T cell repertoires in COVID-19. The table came from immunoSEQ multiplex PCR; TCRdb's copy has only in-frame clones and leaves some out. Of 35,000 to 45,000 clones in the sample, about 88% were seen once. V shed 3 bases and J 12 bases; nucleotides not matched to a gene: 12. Germline V CDR1 and CDR2: DFQATT, SNEGSKA (reference sequence). The CDR3 is 14 amino acids. Sample: peripheral blood. This receptor was taken from a human donor in a cohort sampled during active COVID-19. The chain uses TRBV20-1 and TRBJ2-1, with 9 bases lining up with TRBD2. The CDR3 loop is CSASAGPRGGGQFF. In nucleotides, the CDR3 is TGCAGTGCTAGTGCGGGCCCGCGGGGGGGCGGGCAGTTCTTC.